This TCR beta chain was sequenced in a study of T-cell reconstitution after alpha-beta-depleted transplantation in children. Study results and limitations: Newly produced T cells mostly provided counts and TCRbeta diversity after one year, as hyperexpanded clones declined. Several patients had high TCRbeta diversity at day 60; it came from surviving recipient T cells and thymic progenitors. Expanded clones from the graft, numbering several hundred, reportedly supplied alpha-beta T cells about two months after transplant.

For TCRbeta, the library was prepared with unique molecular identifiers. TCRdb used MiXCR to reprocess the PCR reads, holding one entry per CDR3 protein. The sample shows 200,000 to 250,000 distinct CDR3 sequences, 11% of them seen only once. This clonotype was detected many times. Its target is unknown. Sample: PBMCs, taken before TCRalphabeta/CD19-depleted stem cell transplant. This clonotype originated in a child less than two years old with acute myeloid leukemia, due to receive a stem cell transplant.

The CDR3 sequence: CASSLDRGGSYGYTF. In DNA, the CDR3 is TGTGCCAGCAGCTTAGACCGAGGGGGTTCATATGGCTACACCTTC. This rearrangement joins TRBV7-9 to TRBJ1-2, with D maybe TRBD1 (6 bases). The CDR3 is 15 amino acids. CDR1 and CDR2 (germline): SEHNR, FQNEAQ (reference sequence). Deletions cut 1 base from V and 5 bases from J, with 14 bases between. Full variable domain (missing parts from reference TRBV7-9 and TRBJ1-2): DTGVSQNPRHKITKRGQNVTFRCDPISEHNRLYWYRQTLGQGPEFLTYFQNEAQLEKSRLLSDRFSAERPKGSFSTLEIQRTEQGDSAMYLCASSLDRGGSYGYTFGSGTRLTVV.